This passage covers 11 T cell receptor beta chains from one sample sequenced in a study of shared clonotypes between healthy human individuals. Only CD45RO-negative cells positively selected for CCR7 counted as naive CD8 cells, so terminally differentiated effector memory CD45RA+ cells were excluded. Data came from immunoSEQ multiplex PCR; TCRdb stores just in-frame clones and leaves some out. The table lists roughly 2 million clones, approximately 95% of them singletons. The sample comprised naive CD8+ T cells sorted from blood. The receptors were sampled from a man between 18 and 35 years old in good health.

This clone appeared a single time. Different DNA sequences within this sample yield the same CDR3. The genes are TRBV27 and TRBJ2-3, with D possibly being TRBD2 (6 bases). V dropped 2 bases and J dropped 3 bases, with 9 bases sitting between them. The germline V gene has CDR1 MNHEY and CDR2 SMNVEV (reference sequence). The CDR3 has 14 amino acids. The CDR3 DNA sequence: TGTGCCAGCAGTTTAATCGGGGGAACAGATACGCAGTATTTT. It yields the protein CASSLIGGTDTQYF.

V and J are TRBV7-8 and TRBJ2-1, with 10 bases fitting TRBD2. The CDR3 consists of 18 residues. CDR1 and CDR2 (germline): SGHVS, FQNEAQ. J lost 4 bases, V lost 5 bases, and 14 bases had no gene match. CDR3 residues: CASSPPAGTSVSYNEQFF. Here the CDR3 DNA reads TGTGCCAGCAGCCCACCGGCCGGGACTAGCGTATCGTACAATGAGCAGTTCTTC.

The genes are TRBV28 and TRBJ1-1, with 10 bases matching TRBD1. The V gene end was trimmed by 5 bases and the J gene end by 4 bases; junction bases not matched to a gene: 7. CDR1 is MDHEN, CDR2 SYDVKM, per germline. This CDR3 has 15 amino acids. The CDR3 DNA follows: TGTGCCAGCAGTGGACCCGGACAGGGGGGCACTGAAGCTTTCTTT. Its protein is CASSGPGQGGTEAFF.

This clone came up once. V gene TRBV6-1 combines with J gene TRBJ2-7, with 11 bases lining up with TRBD1. The germline gives CDR1 MNHNS, CDR2 SASEGT. The CDR3 totals 14 residues. With 6 bases clipped from V and 3 bases from J, the junction kept 4 bases outside the gene matches. In DNA form, the CDR3 reads TGTGCCAGCAGAACCGGGACAGGGGGCTACGAGCAGTACTTC. This sequence encodes CASRTGTGGYEQYF.

A word on this clone: This CDR3 is also generated by other DNA sequences in the sample. This sequence joins TRBV2 and TRBJ2-5; D gene unclear. Germline assignment: CDR1 SNHLY and CDR2 FYNNEI. The CDR3 consists of 10 residues. V was trimmed by 8 bases and J by 5 bases, leaving 6 bases between them. The CDR3 nucleotides read TGTGCCAGCTCCCGGGAGACCCAGTACTTC. Translated: CASSRETQYF.

The rearrangement links TRBV25-1 to TRBJ2-1; D is possibly TRBD1 or TRBD2 (5 bases each). Per the germline V gene, CDR1 is MGHDK and CDR2 is SYGVNS. Trimming shortened V by 1 base and J by 4 bases, and 17 bases separated the two germline ends. CDR3 length equals 17 residues. The CDR3 loop is CASSESSGALGYNEQFF. The CDR3 nucleotides are TGTGCCAGCAGTGAATCGTCCGGGGCCTTGGGGTACAATGAGCAGTTCTTC.

V gene TRBV4-3 combines with J gene TRBJ2-1; the match to TRBD2 covers 12 bases. CDR1 and CDR2 from the germline V gene are LGHNA and YSLEER. V was pared by 5 bases and J by 7 bases, with 12 bases of the junction left unmatched. This CDR3 region has 17 residues. DNA for the CDR3: TGCGCCAGCAGCATGATCCTAGCGGGAGGGCCTGAGAATGAGCAGTTCTTC. Translation gives CASSMILAGGPENEQFF.

The V and J genes are TRBV5-1 and TRBJ2-1; no definite D call. Trimming cost V 1 base and J 8 bases, with 7 bases left between them. The CDR3 is 12 residues long. The germline gives CDR1 SGHRS, CDR2 YFSETQ. The CDR3: CASSLYTDEQFF. The CDR3 DNA reads TGCGCCAGCAGCTTGTACACCGATGAGCAGTTCTTC.

This clone was seen a single time. The same CDR3 also results from other DNA sequences found in this sample. In nucleotides, the CDR3 is TGTGCCAGCAGTTCGGGGTCCTCCTACGAGCAGTACTTC. This sequence encodes CASSSGSSYEQYF. The chain uses TRBV27 and TRBJ2-7, with D perhaps TRBD2 (5 bases). Germline CDR1 is MNHEY and CDR2 is SMNVEV (reference sequence). V lost 4 bases and J lost 0, with 7 bases in between. CDR3 length equals 13 residues.

The rearrangement uses TRBV14 and TRBJ2-7, with TRBD2 as a possible D gene (6 bases). The CDR3 has 17 amino acids. CDR1 is SGHDN, CDR2 FVKESK, per germline. Trimming cost V 0 bases and J 4 bases, with 19 bases left between them. The CDR3 spells CASSQEAKRVPLYEQYF. The CDR3 bases are TGTGCCAGCAGCCAAGAAGCCAAGCGGGTTCCCTTGTACGAGCAGTACTTC.

V and J are TRBV6-5 and TRBJ2-1, with D perhaps TRBD2 (6 bases). Trimming took 5 bases from V and 1 from J, leaving 12 bases between them. The CDR3 runs to 15 residues. In germline, CDR1 is MNHEY, CDR2 SVGAGI. This CDR3 reads CASSTVGGSYNEQFF. The CDR3 nucleotides read TGTGCCAGCAGTACAGTGGGGGGTTCCTACAATGAGCAGTTCTTC.